This TCR beta chain was captured by sequencing in a study of T cell repertoires in cytomegalovirus infection. Each CDR3 protein gets one entry after TCRdb re-called the reads with MiXCR. The top ten hold around 2.5% of the sample, which has about 300,000 distinct CDR3 sequences, approximately 10% seen once. J gave up 4 bases and V 5 bases, and 5 bases lay outside the gene matches. CDR3 size: 15 residues. Germline values: CDR1 SGHVS, CDR2 FNYEAQ. The specimen was PBMCs. The origin of this receptor is a human donor in good health (CMV status not recorded). Some clones in this sample may be carry-over from other donors' samples. This rearrangement joins TRBV7-6 to TRBJ1-2; 12 bases are shared with TRBD1. Here the CDR3 reads CASSAGQGARYGYTF. CDR3 nucleotides: TGTGCCAGCAGCGCGGGACAGGGGGCGCGCTATGGCTACACCTTC.